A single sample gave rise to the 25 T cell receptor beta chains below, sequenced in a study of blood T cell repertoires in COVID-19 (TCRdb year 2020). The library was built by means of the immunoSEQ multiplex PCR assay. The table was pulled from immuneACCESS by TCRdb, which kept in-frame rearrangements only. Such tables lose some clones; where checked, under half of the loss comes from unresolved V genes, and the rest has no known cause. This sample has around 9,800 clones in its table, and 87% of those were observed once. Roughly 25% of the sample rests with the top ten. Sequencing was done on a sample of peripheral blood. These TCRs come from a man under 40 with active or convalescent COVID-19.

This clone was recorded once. The CDR3 protein is CASSFTRYEQYF. CDR3 DNA sequence: TGTGCCAGCAGTTTTACTCGCTACGAGCAGTACTTC. J is TRBJ2-7 and V is TRBV12-3 or TRBV12-4; D gene uncertain. The germline V and J ends were trimmed by 3 bases and 3 bases, with 6 bases remaining between them. The CDR3 sequence is 12 residues long.

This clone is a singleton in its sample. CDR3 loop: CASSAPSGGLAGELFF. The CDR3 region has the DNA TGTGCCAGCAGCGCCCCTAGCGGGGGGTTAGCCGGGGAGCTGTTTTTT. This chain joins TRBV9 and TRBJ2-2; 11 positions agree with TRBD2. CDR1 SGDLS and CDR2 YYNGEE come from the germline V gene. The V and J ends lost 3 bases and 6 bases, in that order; junction bases with no gene match: 7. CDR3 length: 16 amino acids.

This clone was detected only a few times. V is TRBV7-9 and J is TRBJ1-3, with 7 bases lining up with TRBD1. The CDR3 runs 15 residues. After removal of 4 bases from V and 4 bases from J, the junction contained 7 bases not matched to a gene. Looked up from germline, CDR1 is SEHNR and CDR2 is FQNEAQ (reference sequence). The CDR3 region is CASSSNRGEGNTIYF. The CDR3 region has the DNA TGTGCCAGCAGCTCAAACAGGGGAGAAGGAAACACCATATATTTT. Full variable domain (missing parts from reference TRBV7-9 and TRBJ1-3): DTGVSQNPRHKITKRGQNVTFRCDPISEHNRLYWYRQTLGQGPEFLTYFQNEAQLEKSRLLSDRFSAERPKGSFSTLEIQRTEQGDSAMYLCASSSNRGEGNTIYFGEGSWLTVV.

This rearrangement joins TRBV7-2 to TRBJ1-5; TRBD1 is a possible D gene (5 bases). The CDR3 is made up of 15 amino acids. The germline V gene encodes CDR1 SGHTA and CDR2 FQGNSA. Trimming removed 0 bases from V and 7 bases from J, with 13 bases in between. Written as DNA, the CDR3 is TGTGCCAGCAGCTTAGCGGGGGGAACGGGGCAGCCCCAGCATTTT. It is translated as CASSLAGGTGQPQHF.

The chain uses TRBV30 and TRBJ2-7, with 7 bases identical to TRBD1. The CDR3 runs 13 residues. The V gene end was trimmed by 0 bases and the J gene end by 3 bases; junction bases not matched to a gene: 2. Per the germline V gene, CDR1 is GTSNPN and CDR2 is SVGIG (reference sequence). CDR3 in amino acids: CAWSVQGFYEQYF. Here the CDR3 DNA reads TGTGCCTGGAGTGTACAGGGGTTCTACGAGCAGTACTTC.

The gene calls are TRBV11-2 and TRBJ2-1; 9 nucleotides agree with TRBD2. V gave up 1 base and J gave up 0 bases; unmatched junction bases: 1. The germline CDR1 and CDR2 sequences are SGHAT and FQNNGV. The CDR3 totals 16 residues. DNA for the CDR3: TGTGCCAGCAGCTTAGTGGGACTAGCCTCCTACAATGAGCAGTTCTTC. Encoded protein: CASSLVGLASYNEQFF.

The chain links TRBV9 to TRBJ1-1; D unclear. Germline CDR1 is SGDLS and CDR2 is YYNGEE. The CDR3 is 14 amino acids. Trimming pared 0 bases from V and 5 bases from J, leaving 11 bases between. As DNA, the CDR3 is TGTGCCAGCAGCGTAGAGATCAGCGGGACTGAAGCTTTCTTT. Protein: CASSVEISGTEAFF.

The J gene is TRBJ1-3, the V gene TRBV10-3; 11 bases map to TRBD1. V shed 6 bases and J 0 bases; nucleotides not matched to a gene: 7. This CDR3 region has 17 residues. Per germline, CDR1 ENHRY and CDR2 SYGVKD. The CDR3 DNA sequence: TGTGCCATCAGGGGGACAGGGGGTATCGTCTCTGGAAACACCATATATTTT. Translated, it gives CAIRGTGGIVSGNTIYF.

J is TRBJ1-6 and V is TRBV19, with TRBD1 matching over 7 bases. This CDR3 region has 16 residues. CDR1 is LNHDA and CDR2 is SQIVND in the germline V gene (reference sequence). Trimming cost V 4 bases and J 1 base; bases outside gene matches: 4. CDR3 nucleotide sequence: TGTGCCAGTAGTAGCCGGGACAGTTCCTATAATTCACCCCTCCACTTT. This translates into CASSSRDSSYNSPLHF.

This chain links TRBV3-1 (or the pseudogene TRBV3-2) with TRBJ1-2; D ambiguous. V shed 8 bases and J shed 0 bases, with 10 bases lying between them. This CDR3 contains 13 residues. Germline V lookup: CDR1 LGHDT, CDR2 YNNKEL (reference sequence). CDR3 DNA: TGTGCCAGCGGGCTCGGGACTAACTATGGCTACACCTTC. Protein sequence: CASGLGTNYGYTF.

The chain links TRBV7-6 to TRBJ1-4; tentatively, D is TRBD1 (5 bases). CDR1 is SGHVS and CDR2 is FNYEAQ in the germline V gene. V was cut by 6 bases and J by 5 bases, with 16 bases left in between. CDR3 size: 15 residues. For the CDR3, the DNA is TGTGCCAGCAGTTCAGGCCGGCAGGGAAATGAAAAACTGTTTTTT. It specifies CASSSGRQGNEKLFF. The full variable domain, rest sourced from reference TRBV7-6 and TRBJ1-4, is GAGVSQSPRYKVTKRGQDVALRCDPISGHVSLYWYRQALGQGPEFLTYFNYEAQQDKSGLPNDRFSAERPEGSISTLTIQRTEQRDSAMYRCASSSGRQGNEKLFFGSGTQLSVL.

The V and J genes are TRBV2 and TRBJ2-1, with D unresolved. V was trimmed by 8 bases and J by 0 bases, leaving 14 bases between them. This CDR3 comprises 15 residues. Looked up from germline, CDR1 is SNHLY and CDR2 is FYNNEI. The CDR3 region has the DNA TGTGCCAGCTGCTACAGAGTTCTCTCCTACAATGAGCAGTTCTTC. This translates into CASCYRVLSYNEQFF.

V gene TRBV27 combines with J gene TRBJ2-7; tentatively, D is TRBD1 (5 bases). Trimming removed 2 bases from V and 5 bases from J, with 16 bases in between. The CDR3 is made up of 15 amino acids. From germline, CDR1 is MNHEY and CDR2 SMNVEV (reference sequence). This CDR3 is CASSLRAQGKNEQYV. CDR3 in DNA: TGTGCCAGCAGTTTAAGGGCCCAGGGAAAAAACGAGCAGTACGTC.

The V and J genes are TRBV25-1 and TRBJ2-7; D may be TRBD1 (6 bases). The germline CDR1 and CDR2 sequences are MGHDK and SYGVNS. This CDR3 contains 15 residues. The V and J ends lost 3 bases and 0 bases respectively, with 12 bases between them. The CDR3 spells CASSDSGVSSYEQYF. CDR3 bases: TGTGCCAGCAGTGACTCAGGGGTGAGCTCCTACGAGCAGTACTTC.

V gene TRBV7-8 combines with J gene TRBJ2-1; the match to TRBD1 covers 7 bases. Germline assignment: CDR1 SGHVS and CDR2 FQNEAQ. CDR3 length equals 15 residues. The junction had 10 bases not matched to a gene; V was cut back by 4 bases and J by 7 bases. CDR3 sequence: CASSYNRGIGNEQFF. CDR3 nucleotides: TGTGCCAGCAGCTATAACAGGGGAATTGGGAATGAGCAGTTCTTC.

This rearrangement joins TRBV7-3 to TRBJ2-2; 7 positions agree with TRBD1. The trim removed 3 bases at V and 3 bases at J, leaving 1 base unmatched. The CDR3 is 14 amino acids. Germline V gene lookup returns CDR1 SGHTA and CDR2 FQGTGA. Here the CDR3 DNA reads TGTGCCAGCAGCTTGGACAGGTACACCGGGGAGCTGTTTTTT. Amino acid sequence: CASSLDRYTGELFF. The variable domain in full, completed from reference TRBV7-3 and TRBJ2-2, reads GAGVSQTPSNKVTEKGKYVELRCDPISGHTALYWYRQSLGQGPEFLIYFQGTGAADDSGLPNDRFFAVRPEGSVSTLKIQRTERGDSAVYLCASSLDRYTGELFFGEGSRLTVL.

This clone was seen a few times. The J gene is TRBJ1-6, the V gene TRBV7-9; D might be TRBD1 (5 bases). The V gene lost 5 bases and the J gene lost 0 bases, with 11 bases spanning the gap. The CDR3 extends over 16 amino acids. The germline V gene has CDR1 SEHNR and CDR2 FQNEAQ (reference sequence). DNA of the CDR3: TGTGCCAGCAGCCCCGGGGGGAGCTCCTATAATTCACCCCTCCACTTT. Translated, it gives CASSPGGSSYNSPLHF.

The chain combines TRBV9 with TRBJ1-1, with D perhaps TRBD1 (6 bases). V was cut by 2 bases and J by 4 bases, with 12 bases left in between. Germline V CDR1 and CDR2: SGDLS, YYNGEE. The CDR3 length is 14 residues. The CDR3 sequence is CASSVRDTVTEAFF. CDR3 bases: TGTGCCAGCAGCGTCCGGGACACGGTCACTGAAGCTTTCTTT.

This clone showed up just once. The CDR3 spells CASSESIGAYNSPLHF. DNA for the CDR3: TGTGCCAGCAGTGAAAGTATAGGGGCCTATAATTCACCCCTCCACTTT. This rearrangement joins TRBV6-1 to TRBJ1-6; D is perhaps TRBD1 (5 bases). Trimming stripped 2 bases from V and 2 bases from J, with 10 bases between. Germline lookup yields CDR1 MNHNS and CDR2 SASEGT. The length of the CDR3 is 16 residues.

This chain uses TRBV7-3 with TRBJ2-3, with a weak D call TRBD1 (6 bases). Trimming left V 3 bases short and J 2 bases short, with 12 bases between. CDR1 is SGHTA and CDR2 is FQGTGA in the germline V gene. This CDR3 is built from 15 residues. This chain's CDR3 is CASSFLSGDTDTQYF. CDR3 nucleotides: TGTGCCAGCAGCTTTTTGTCAGGGGACACAGATACGCAGTATTTT.

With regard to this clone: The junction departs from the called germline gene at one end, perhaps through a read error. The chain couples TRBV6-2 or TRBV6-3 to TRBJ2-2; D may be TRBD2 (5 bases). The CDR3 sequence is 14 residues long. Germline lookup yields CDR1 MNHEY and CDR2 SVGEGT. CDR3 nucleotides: TGTGTCAGCAGTTTACGGACTCACCGCGGGGAGCTGTTTTTT. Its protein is CVSSLRTHRGELFF.

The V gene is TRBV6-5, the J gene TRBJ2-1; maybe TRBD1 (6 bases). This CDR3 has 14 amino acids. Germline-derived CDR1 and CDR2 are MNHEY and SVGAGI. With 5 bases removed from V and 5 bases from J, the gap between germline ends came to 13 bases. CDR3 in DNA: TGTGCCAGCAGTCGCCTAAGGGGGAACAATGAGCAGTTCTTC. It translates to CASSRLRGNNEQFF.

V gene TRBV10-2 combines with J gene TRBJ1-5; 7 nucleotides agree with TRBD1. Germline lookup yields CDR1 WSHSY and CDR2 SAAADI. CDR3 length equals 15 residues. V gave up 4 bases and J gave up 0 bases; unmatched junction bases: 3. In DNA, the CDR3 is TGCGCCAGCAGTGTAGGGACAGATAGCAATCAGCCCCAGCATTTT. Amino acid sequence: CASSVGTDSNQPQHF.

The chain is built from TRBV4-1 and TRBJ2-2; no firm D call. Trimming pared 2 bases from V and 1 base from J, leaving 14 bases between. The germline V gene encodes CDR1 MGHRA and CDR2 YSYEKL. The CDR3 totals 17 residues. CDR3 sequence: CASSQRGGGLNTGELFF. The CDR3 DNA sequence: TGCGCCAGCAGCCAAAGAGGTGGCGGCCTGAACACCGGGGAGCTGTTTTTT.

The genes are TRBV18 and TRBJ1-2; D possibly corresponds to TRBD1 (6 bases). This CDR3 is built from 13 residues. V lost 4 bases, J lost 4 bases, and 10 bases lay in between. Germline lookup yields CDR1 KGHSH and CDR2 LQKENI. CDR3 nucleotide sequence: TGTGCCAGCTCACAGACAGGACCCTATGGCTACACCTTC. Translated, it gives CASSQTGPYGYTF.